Reported below is one T cell receptor (beta chain). The sample originates from a study of blood T cell repertoires in COVID-19. Study as a whole: Spain, Italy and the United States supplied samples that represented acute and convalescent COVID-19.

This table comes from immunoSEQ multiplex PCR, and its TCRdb copy is limited to in-frame clones, with some not included. Of about 150,000 clones in the sample, almost 85% were seen once. Germline V lookup: CDR1 SGHRS, CDR2 YFSETQ. CDR3 length equals 15 residues. J was trimmed by 0 bases and V by 4 bases; bases with no gene match: 4. Sample: peripheral blood. This sequence joins TRBV5-1 and TRBJ2-1; 7 nucleotides agree with TRBD1. The clonotype comes from a human donor with acute or convalescent COVID-19. The donor label of this sample is uncertain. In DNA form, the CDR3 reads TGCGCCAGCAGCCCGGGACAGAACTCCTACAATGAGCAGTTCTTC. Its translation: CASSPGQNSYNEQFF.